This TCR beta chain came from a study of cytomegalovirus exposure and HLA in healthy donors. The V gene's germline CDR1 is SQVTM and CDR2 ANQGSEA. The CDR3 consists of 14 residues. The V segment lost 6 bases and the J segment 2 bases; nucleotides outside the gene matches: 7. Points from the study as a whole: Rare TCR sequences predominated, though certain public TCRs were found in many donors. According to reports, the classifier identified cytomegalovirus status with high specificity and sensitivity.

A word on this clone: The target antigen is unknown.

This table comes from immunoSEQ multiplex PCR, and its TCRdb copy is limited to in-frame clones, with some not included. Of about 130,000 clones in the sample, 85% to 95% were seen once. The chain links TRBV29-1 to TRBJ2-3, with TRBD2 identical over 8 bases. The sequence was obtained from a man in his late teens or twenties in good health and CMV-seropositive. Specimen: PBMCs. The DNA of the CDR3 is TGCAGCGTGCGGGAGGCGGGGGTCACAGATACGCAGTATTTT. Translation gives CSVREAGVTDTQYF.